The rows below give T cell receptor beta chains drawn from one sample of a study of regulatory T cells in long-lasting Graves disease. TCRdb fed the multiplex PCR reads into MiXCR, producing one record per CDR3 protein. Of 540,000 or so distinct CDR3 sequences listed, 13% are singletons. This sample also appeared in a second study, on T cells in Graves' hyperthyroidism and ophthalmopathy.

The starting material was peripheral blood mononuclear cells (PBMCs), obtained at new diagnosis, from a patient treated with antithyroid drugs. These TCRs come from a man younger than 45 with Graves disease. The CDR3 runs from the conserved cysteine through the conserved F or W. A D gene is named only where the DNA matches it firmly. Only some rows state a clone size, as once, few, many or a class for expanded clones.

v_gene: TRBV25-1
j_gene: TRBJ1-4
d_gene: TRBD1
abundance: NA
CDR3aa: CASKMTGTNEKLFF
CDR3nt: TGTGCCAGCAAAATGACAGGGACTAATGAAAAACTGTTTTTT

v_gene: TRBV6-2/TRBV6-3
j_gene: TRBJ2-7
d_gene: NA
abundance: many
CDR3aa: CASSYVGVPYEQYF
CDR3nt: TGTGCCAGCAGTTACGTGGGCGTCCCCTACGAGCAGTACTTC

v_gene: TRBV20-1
j_gene: TRBJ2-5
d_gene: NA
abundance: many
CDR3aa: CSARSMETQYF
CDR3nt: TGCAGTGCTAGATCGATGGAGACCCAGTACTTC

v_gene: TRBV24-1
j_gene: TRBJ2-2
d_gene: NA
abundance: many
CDR3aa: CATSLGDANTGELFF
CDR3nt: TGTGCCACCAGTTTGGGGGACGCGAACACCGGGGAGCTGTTTTTT

v_gene: TRBV7-2
j_gene: TRBJ2-4
d_gene: NA
abundance: many
CDR3aa: CASSPQGGLADIQYF
CDR3nt: TGTGCCAGCAGCCCCCAAGGGGGGCTTGCGGACATTCAGTACTTC

v_gene: TRBV13
j_gene: TRBJ2-1
d_gene: NA
abundance: NA
CDR3aa: CASRYGNNEQFF
CDR3nt: TGTGCCAGCCGATACGGGAACAATGAGCAGTTCTTC

v_gene: TRBV12-3/TRBV12-4
j_gene: TRBJ2-1
d_gene: NA
abundance: many
CDR3aa: CASSKREAHNEQFF
CDR3nt: TGTGCCAGCAGTAAGAGGGAGGCTCACAATGAGCAGTTCTTC

v_gene: TRBV7-2
j_gene: TRBJ1-5
d_gene: NA
abundance: NA
CDR3aa: CASSLTGSGNQPQHF
CDR3nt: TGTGCCAGCAGCTTAACGGGGAGCGGCAATCAGCCCCAGCATTTT

v_gene: TRBV6-1
j_gene: TRBJ2-3
d_gene: NA
abundance: few
CDR3aa: CASSPRPGVTDTQYF
CDR3nt: TGTGCCAGCAGTCCCCGGCCAGGGGTCACAGATACGCAGTATTTT

v_gene: TRBV30
j_gene: TRBJ2-3
d_gene: TRBD2
abundance: NA
CDR3aa: CAWVAGGGTDTQYF
CDR3nt: TGTGCCTGGGTAGCGGGAGGTGGTACAGATACGCAGTATTTT

v_gene: TRBV6-2/TRBV6-3
j_gene: TRBJ2-2
d_gene: NA
abundance: NA
CDR3aa: CASSYSAGGELFF
CDR3nt: TGTGCCAGCAGTTACTCTGCCGGCGGGGAGCTGTTTTTT

v_gene: TRBV27
j_gene: TRBJ2-3
d_gene: NA
abundance: many
CDR3aa: CASSSLVNTDTQYF
CDR3nt: TGTGCCAGCAGTTCGCTAGTAAACACAGATACGCAGTATTTT

v_gene: TRBV18
j_gene: TRBJ2-4
d_gene: NA
abundance: NA
CDR3aa: CASSPPSRPAKNIQYF
CDR3nt: TGTGCCAGCTCACCACCGAGCAGGCCAGCCAAAAACATTCAGTACTTC

v_gene: TRBV12-3/TRBV12-4
j_gene: TRBJ1-2
d_gene: NA
abundance: many
CDR3aa: CASSSVKANYGYTF
CDR3nt: TGTGCCAGCAGTTCTGTGAAAGCTAACTATGGCTACACCTTC

v_gene: TRBV2
j_gene: TRBJ2-3
d_gene: NA
abundance: many
CDR3aa: CASSSQTDITDTQYF
CDR3nt: TGTGCCAGCAGTAGCCAGACAGACATCACAGATACGCAGTATTTT

v_gene: TRBV7-2
j_gene: TRBJ2-7
d_gene: NA
abundance: many
CDR3aa: CASSSQWSPLEQYF
CDR3nt: TGTGCCAGCAGCTCCCAGTGGTCCCCACTCGAGCAGTACTTC

v_gene: TRBV7-9
j_gene: TRBJ2-1
d_gene: NA
abundance: many
CDR3aa: CASSLGGALDEQFF
CDR3nt: TGTGCCAGCAGCTTAGGAGGGGCCCTCGATGAGCAGTTCTTC

v_gene: TRBV29-1
j_gene: TRBJ2-1
d_gene: NA
abundance: many
CDR3aa: CSTLSANEQFF
CDR3nt: TGCAGCACCTTAAGTGCCAATGAGCAGTTCTTC

v_gene: TRBV5-4
j_gene: TRBJ1-1
d_gene: TRBD1
abundance: NA
CDR3aa: CASSSAGGNTEAFF
CDR3nt: TGTGCCAGCAGCTCGGCAGGGGGGAACACTGAAGCTTTCTTT

v_gene: TRBV5-4
j_gene: TRBJ2-3
d_gene: NA
abundance: once
CDR3aa: CASTAEHTDTQYF
CDR3nt: TGTGCCAGCACGGCTGAACACACAGATACGCAGTATTTT

v_gene: TRBV30
j_gene: TRBJ2-1
d_gene: TRBD2
abundance: many
CDR3aa: CAWSVPGGLAAPRGNEQFF
CDR3nt: TGTGCCTGGAGTGTACCGGGGGGACTAGCGGCCCCCAGGGGCAATGAGCAGTTCTTC

v_gene: TRBV7-2
j_gene: TRBJ1-1
d_gene: NA
abundance: many
CDR3aa: CASSLWAEAFF
CDR3nt: TGTGCCAGCAGCTTATGGGCTGAAGCTTTCTTT

v_gene: TRBV11-2
j_gene: TRBJ2-2
d_gene: TRBD1
abundance: many
CDR3aa: CASSPLFRDSFLNF
CDR3nt: TGTGCCAGCAGCCCCCTATTCCGGGACAGCTTCCTCAATTTT

v_gene: TRBV7-3
j_gene: TRBJ2-1
d_gene: TRBD2
abundance: many
CDR3aa: CASSSGLGDEQFF
CDR3nt: TGTGCCAGCAGCTCGGGACTAGGAGACGAGCAGTTCTTC

v_gene: TRBV29-1
j_gene: TRBJ1-2
d_gene: NA
abundance: many
CDR3aa: CSVENYGYTF
CDR3nt: TGCAGCGTTGAAAACTATGGCTACACCTTC

v_gene: TRBV28
j_gene: TRBJ2-7
d_gene: TRBD2
abundance: many
CDR3aa: CASSHLSSGRSLEQYF
CDR3nt: TGTGCCAGCAGTCACCTGTCTAGCGGGAGATCACTCGAGCAGTACTTC

v_gene: TRBV7-2
j_gene: TRBJ2-5
d_gene: TRBD2
abundance: many
CDR3aa: CASSLVGGRAGETQYF
CDR3nt: TGTGCCAGCAGCTTAGTGGGTGGGAGGGCCGGAGAGACCCAGTACTTC

v_gene: TRBV28
j_gene: TRBJ2-5
d_gene: NA
abundance: many
CDR3aa: CASSLSTVQETQYF
CDR3nt: TGTGCCAGCAGTTTATCGACAGTGCAAGAGACCCAGTACTTC

v_gene: TRBV2
j_gene: TRBJ2-3
d_gene: TRBD1
abundance: many
CDR3aa: CASSEGGTGKADTQYF
CDR3nt: TGTGCCAGCAGTGAAGGAGGGACAGGGAAGGCAGATACGCAGTATTTT